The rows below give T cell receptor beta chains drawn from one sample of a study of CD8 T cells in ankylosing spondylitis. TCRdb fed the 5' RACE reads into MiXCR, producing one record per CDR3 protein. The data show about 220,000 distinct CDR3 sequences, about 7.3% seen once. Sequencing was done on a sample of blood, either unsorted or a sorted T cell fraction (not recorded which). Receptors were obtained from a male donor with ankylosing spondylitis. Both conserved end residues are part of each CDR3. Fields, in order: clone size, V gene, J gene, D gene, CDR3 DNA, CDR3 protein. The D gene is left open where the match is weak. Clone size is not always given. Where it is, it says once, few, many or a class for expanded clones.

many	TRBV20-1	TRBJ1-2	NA	TGCAGTGCTTTCAACCGAGCTAACTATGGCTACACCTTC	CSAFNRANYGYTF
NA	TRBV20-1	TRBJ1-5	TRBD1	TGCAGTGCTAGTGACAGGGATGAAAGCAATCAGCCCCAGCATTTT	CSASDRDESNQPQHF
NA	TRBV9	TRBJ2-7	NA	TGTGCCAGCAGCGTAGTCCCCGGACGGGGCTACGAGCAGTACTTC	CASSVVPGRGYEQYF
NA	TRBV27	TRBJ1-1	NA	TGTGCCAGCAGGTACGTTACAACGGGCACTGAAGCTTTCTTT	CASRYVTTGTEAFF
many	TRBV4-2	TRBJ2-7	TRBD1	TGTGCCAGCAGCCCAGACAGGGGCAACGACGAGCAGTACTTC	CASSPDRGNDEQYF
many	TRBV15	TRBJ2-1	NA	TGTGCCACCAGCAGAGATCCAAATGAGCAGTTCTTC	CATSRDPNEQFF
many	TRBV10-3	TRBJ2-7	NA	TGTGCCATCAGGGAAAGACGGGGGTCCTACGAGCAGTACTTC	CAIRERRGSYEQYF
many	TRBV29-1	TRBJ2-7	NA	TGCAGCGTTGTGCAGGGGAACTACGAGCAGTACTTC	CSVVQGNYEQYF
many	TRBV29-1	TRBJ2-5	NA	TGCAGCCCGGGAAAGGGTCTGAGGGAAGAGACCCAGTACTTC	CSPGKGLREETQYF
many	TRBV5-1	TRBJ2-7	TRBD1	TGCGCCAGCAGGATGACAGGGGCCGAGCAGTACTTC	CASRMTGAEQYF
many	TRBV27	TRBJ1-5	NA	TGTGCCAGCAACTCGCCCGGGGGAGGGGAGCCCCAGCATTTT	CASNSPGGGEPQHF
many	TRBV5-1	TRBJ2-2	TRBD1	TGCGCCAGCAGCCCTGGGACAGCGAACACCGGGGAGCTGTTTTTT	CASSPGTANTGELFF
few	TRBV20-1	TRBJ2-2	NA	TGCAGTGCTAGAGACCCTACTAGCACCGGGGAGCTGTTTTTT	CSARDPTSTGELFF
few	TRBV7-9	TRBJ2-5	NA	TGTGCCAGCAGCTTCCCCGGGCCCCTGGGAACCCAGTACTTC	CASSFPGPLGTQYF
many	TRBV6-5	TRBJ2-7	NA	TGTGCCGCTGGGGGTAACGAGCAGTACTTC	CAAGGNEQYF
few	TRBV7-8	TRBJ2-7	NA	TGTGCCAGCAGCCCGAGAGGGGACTACGAGCAGTACTTC	CASSPRGDYEQYF
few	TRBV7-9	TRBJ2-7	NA	TGTGCCAGCAGCTTACCGATTGCCTACGAGCAGTACTTC	CASSLPIAYEQYF
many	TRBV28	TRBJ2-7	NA	TGTGCCAGCAGTTTATCGGGAGAGGCCTACGAGCAGTACTTC	CASSLSGEAYEQYF
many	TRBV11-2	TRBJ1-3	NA	TGTGCCAGCAGCCCCCAAAAGGGAAGCAGCTCTGGAAACACCATATATTTT	CASSPQKGSSSGNTIYF
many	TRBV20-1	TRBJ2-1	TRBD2	TGCAGTGCTACAGAGCGGGGGGAGAATTACAATGAGCAGTTCTTC	CSATERGENYNEQFF
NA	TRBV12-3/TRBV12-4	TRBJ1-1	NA	TGTGCCAGCAGTTTTACTACTATGAACACTGAAGCTTTCTTT	CASSFTTMNTEAFF
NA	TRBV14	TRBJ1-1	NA	TGTGCCAGCAGTCGGGGAAGGACACGACGAAACACTGAATCTTTCTTT	CASSRGRTRRNTESFF
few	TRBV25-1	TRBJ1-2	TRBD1	TGTGCCAGCAGGGGGCATGCGACAGGGGCCCACTATGGCTACACCTTC	CASRGHATGAHYGYTF
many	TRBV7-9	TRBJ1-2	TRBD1	TGTGCCAGCAGCTCGGGACAGGTGACCTATGGCTACACCTTC	CASSSGQVTYGYTF